Detailed here is one T cell receptor (beta chain). Germline V gene data show CDR1 as LGHDT and CDR2 as YNNKEL (reference sequence). The CDR3 runs 14 residues. V gave up 2 bases and J gave up 6 bases, with 11 bases separating them. Each CDR3 protein gets one entry after TCRdb re-called the 5' RACE reads with MiXCR. Altogether 400,000 to 650,000 distinct CDR3 sequences are present, 20% to 25% being singletons, with the ten largest covering less than 20%. The data originate from a study of T cells after yellow fever vaccination. Sample: PBMCs, taken less than 25 days after the first yellow fever vaccination. This chain uses TRBV3-1 with TRBJ1-5; tentatively, D is TRBD1 (6 bases). The clonotype comes from a man aged 18 to 29 who received the YFV17D yellow fever vaccine. The CDR3 nucleotides are TGTGCCAGCAGCCAAAGCAGGGGCTCTCAGCCCCAGCATTTT. Translated: CASSQSRGSQPQHF.